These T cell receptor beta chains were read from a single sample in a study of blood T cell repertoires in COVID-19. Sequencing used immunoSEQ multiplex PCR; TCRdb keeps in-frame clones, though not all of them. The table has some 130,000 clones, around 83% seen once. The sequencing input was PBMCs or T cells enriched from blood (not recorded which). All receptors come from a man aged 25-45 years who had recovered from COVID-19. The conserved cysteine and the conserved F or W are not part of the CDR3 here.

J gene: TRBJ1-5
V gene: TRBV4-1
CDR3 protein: ASSQEYRGNNQPQH

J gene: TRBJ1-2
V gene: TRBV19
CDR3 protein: ASSENSNYGYT

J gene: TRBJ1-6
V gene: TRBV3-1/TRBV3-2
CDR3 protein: ASTPGLNSPLH

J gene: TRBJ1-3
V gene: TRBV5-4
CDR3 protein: ASSLVGASGNTIY

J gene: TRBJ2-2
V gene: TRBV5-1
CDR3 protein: ASSPTSSETGELF

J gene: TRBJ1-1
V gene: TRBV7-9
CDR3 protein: ASSSLRRGNTEAF

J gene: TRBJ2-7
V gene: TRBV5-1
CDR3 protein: ASSSGQGLDEQY

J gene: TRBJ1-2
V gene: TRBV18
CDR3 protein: ASSPAPGQGSYGYT

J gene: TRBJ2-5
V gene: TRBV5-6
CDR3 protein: ASSQPRQGAGETQY

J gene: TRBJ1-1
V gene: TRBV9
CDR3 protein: ASSVSPGEQTRAF

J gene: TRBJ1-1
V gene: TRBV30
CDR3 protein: AWSVYSGDPEAF

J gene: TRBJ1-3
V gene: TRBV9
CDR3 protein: ASSVSGPVGAGNTIY

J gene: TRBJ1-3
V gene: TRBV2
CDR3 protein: ASNYQGDNISGNTIY

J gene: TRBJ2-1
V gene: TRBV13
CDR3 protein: ASSLRRLSGTYNEQF

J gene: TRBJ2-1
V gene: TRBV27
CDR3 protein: ASSLFALAGHEQF

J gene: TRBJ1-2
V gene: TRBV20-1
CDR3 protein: SADTGSGYT

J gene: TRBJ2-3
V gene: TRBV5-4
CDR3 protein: ASSQTGDRLADTQY

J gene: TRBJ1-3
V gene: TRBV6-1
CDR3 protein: ASSEKGTGSLGNTIY